The 32 T cell receptor beta chains given below trace back to one sample, sequenced in a study of cytotoxic CD8 clonotypes in ibrutinib-treated CLL. Assay used: immunoSEQ multiplex PCR; TCRdb lists only in-frame clones, some missing. In the table there are about 160,000 clones, less than 85% of which are singletons. The sample in question was PBMCs, obtained after 24 months of ibrutinib treatment. The source is a human donor with chronic lymphocytic leukemia.

This chain uses TRBV10-2 with TRBJ1-5; D might be TRBD1 (6 bases). The CDR3 has 16 amino acids. Germline V gene sequence: CDR1 WSHSY, CDR2 SAAADI. Trimming left V 3 bases short and J 3 bases short, with 15 bases between. The CDR3: CASSDQGRRDNQPQHF. The CDR3 DNA follows: TGCGCCAGCAGTGACCAGGGGCGACGTGACAATCAGCCCCAGCATTTT.

The sample holds one count of this clone. This chain uses TRBV4-1 with TRBJ1-2; the D gene is possibly TRBD1 (5 bases). This CDR3 is 15 amino acids long. The V end was cut by 5 bases, the J end by 4 bases, with 17 bases between. Germline values: CDR1 MGHRA, CDR2 YSYEKL. In DNA form, the CDR3 reads TGCGCCAGCAGCTTCCGCGGGGGGATTGGCTATGGCTACACCTTC. Encoded protein: CASSFRGGIGYGYTF.

The V call is TRBV11-1, the J call TRBJ2-2, with no clear D. CDR1 and CDR2 (germline): SGHAT, FQDESV (reference sequence). The V end was cut by 5 bases, the J end by 0 bases, with 4 bases between. The CDR3 covers 13 residues. The CDR3 spells CASSKTNTGELFF. In DNA form, the CDR3 reads TGTGCCAGCAGCAAGACGAACACCGGGGAGCTGTTTTTT.

The DNA of the CDR3 is TGTGCCAGCAGTTTGGCCTCCGGGCAGCCCCAGCATTTT. Amino acids: CASSLASGQPQHF. The J gene is TRBJ1-5, the V gene TRBV6-5, with D hard to call. CDR1 MNHEY and CDR2 SVGAGI come from the germline V gene. The CDR3 runs 13 residues. Trimming shortened V by 4 bases and J by 7 bases, and 11 bases separated the two germline ends.

The V gene is TRBV7-9, the J gene TRBJ2-3; a weak D match, TRBD1 (7 bases). V was shortened by 3 bases and J by 0 bases, with 13 bases between the two germline ends. Germline CDR1 SEHNR, CDR2 FQNEAQ (reference sequence). CDR3 length equals 16 residues. CDR3 bases: TGTGCCAGCAGCTTCGCAGGGGGGATAAGCACAGATACGCAGTATTTT. It specifies CASSFAGGISTDTQYF.

Regarding this clone: Other DNA sequences of this sample code for an identical CDR3. The chain employs TRBV12-5 and TRBJ1-3; 9 bases map to TRBD1. Losses at the gene ends were 1 base for V and 2 bases for J; bases not matched to a gene: 0. The CDR3 loop spans 15 amino acids. The germline V gene has CDR1 LGHNT and CDR2 FRNRAP. The CDR3 DNA sequence: TGTGCTAGTGGTTTGGGGACAGGGGCTGGAAACACCATATATTTT. Translated, it gives CASGLGTGAGNTIYF.

The V gene is TRBV10-2, the J gene TRBJ2-1; D possibly uses TRBD1 or TRBD2 (5 bases each). V was pared by 11 bases and J by 4 bases, with 12 bases between. Germline values: CDR1 WSHSY, CDR2 SAAADI. CDR3 length: 12 residues. CDR3: CAARDQYNEQFF. Here the CDR3 DNA reads TGCGCCGCCCGGGACCAGTACAATGAGCAGTTCTTC.

The chain links TRBV12-5 to TRBJ1-2; D unresolved. Trimming took 3 bases from V and 2 from J, leaving 10 bases between them. The CDR3 is 14 residues long. Germline lookup yields CDR1 LGHNT and CDR2 FRNRAP. The CDR3: CASGLGNPNYGYTF. CDR3 coding DNA: TGTGCTAGTGGTTTAGGCAACCCCAACTATGGCTACACCTTC.

This clone showed up just once. The chain joins TRBV18 to TRBJ1-1, with D possibly matching TRBD1 (6 bases). The CDR3 has 14 amino acids. Germline V CDR1 and CDR2: KGHSH, LQKENI. V gave up 4 bases and J gave up 2 bases, with 11 bases separating them. The CDR3 protein is CASSRDTDNTEAFF. The CDR3 region has the DNA TGTGCCAGCTCACGGGACACGGATAACACTGAAGCTTTCTTT.

The genes are TRBV5-1 and TRBJ2-1; D not resolved. The ends were cut back, 4 bases at V and 5 bases at J, with 16 bases in the middle. Per germline, CDR1 SGHRS and CDR2 YFSETQ. The CDR3 extends over 15 amino acids. The CDR3 DNA follows: TGCGCCAGCAGCCTACGCCGCCTACCTGACAATGAGCAGTTCTTC. Its protein is CASSLRRLPDNEQFF.

The chain employs TRBV30 and TRBJ2-3; D is possibly TRBD2 (6 bases). Germline V gives CDR1 GTSNPN, CDR2 SVGIG (reference sequence). This CDR3 contains 12 residues. Between the trimmed V and J ends, which lost 2 bases and 4 bases, there was a span of 7 bases. The CDR3 loop reads CAWSREADTQYF. The DNA of the CDR3 is TGTGCCTGGAGTAGGGAGGCAGATACGCAGTATTTT.

This clone showed up just a few times. The chain recombines TRBV10-3 with TRBJ1-6; D remains unclear. Trimming pared 4 bases from V and 8 bases from J, leaving 9 bases between. The CDR3 consists of 13 residues. CDR1 and CDR2 from the germline V gene are ENHRY and SYGVKD. CDR3 nucleotide sequence: TGTGCCATCAGTGCCGGACGGGATTCACCCCTCCACTTT. This sequence encodes CAISAGRDSPLHF.

The V and J genes are TRBV7-3 and TRBJ1-1; 7 bases fit TRBD1. With V trimmed by 0 bases and J by 5 bases, 6 bases remained unmatched. Germline V gene sequence: CDR1 SGHTA, CDR2 FQGTGA. The CDR3 has 15 amino acids. CDR3 nucleotide sequence: TGTGCCAGCAGCTTAACTTTGGCAGGGGGGACTGAAGCTTTCTTT. It encodes CASSLTLAGGTEAFF.

The CDR3 coding sequence is TGCGCCAGCAGCCAAGGCTTGTTTCGGACAGCCTTTCAGGAGCAGTACTTC. It encodes CASSQGLFRTAFQEQYF. The rearrangement uses TRBV4-3 and TRBJ2-7; TRBD1 might be the D (6 bases). Trimming left V 1 base short and J 7 bases short, with 23 bases between. The germline CDR1 and CDR2 sequences are LGHNA and YSLEER. The CDR3 has 17 amino acids.

This clone was detected only a few times. The chain has TRBV29-1 and TRBJ1-5; TRBD1 might be the D (6 bases). The length of the CDR3 is 14 residues. CDR1 and CDR2 (germline): SQVTM, ANQGSEA. Trimming removed 5 bases from V and 4 bases from J, with 15 bases in between. The CDR3, as DNA: TGCAGCGTTTGGGGCGGGACACCGAATCAGCCCCAGCATTTT. Translated: CSVWGGTPNQPQHF.

The chain employs TRBV14 and TRBJ1-2; D is uncertain. V was cut by 0 bases and J by 4 bases, with 6 bases left in between. The germline V gene has CDR1 SGHDN and CDR2 FVKESK. This CDR3 region has 13 residues. The CDR3 DNA reads as TGTGCCAGCAGCCAAGAGACTACCTATGGCTACACCTTC. This sequence encodes CASSQETTYGYTF.

The rearrangement uses TRBV6-5 and TRBJ2-1; TRBD2 matches at 10 bases. The CDR3 extends over 16 amino acids. Germline-derived CDR1 and CDR2 are MNHEY and SVGAGI. The J segment lost 9 bases and the V segment lost 0 bases, leaving 8 bases of the junction unmatched. The CDR3 bases are TGTGCCAGCAGTTACTCCAGCGGGGGGGCCGCCAGTGAGCAGTTCTTC. It translates to CASSYSSGGAASEQFF.

The chain couples TRBV28 to TRBJ1-4; 7 positions match TRBD1. V shed 8 bases and J 8 bases; nucleotides not matched to a gene: 8. Germline CDR1 MDHEN, CDR2 SYDVKM. CDR3 size: 13 residues. CDR3 residues: CASRTGGGEKLFF. The CDR3 region has the DNA TGTGCCAGCCGGACAGGCGGCGGAGAAAAACTGTTTTTT.

V gene TRBV14 combines with J gene TRBJ2-4; D is possibly TRBD2 (6 bases). The CDR3 has 22 amino acids. CDR1 and CDR2 from the germline V gene are SGHDN and FVKESK. The V and J ends lost 3 bases and 1 base respectively, with 31 bases between them. DNA for the CDR3: TGTGCCAGCAGCCATGCCTCGCCCAGCACAATCTGGGGGGTCCTCGCCAAAAACATTCAGTACTTC. It codes for CASSHASPSTIWGVLAKNIQYF.

The rearrangement links TRBV13 to TRBJ2-1; 8 nucleotides match TRBD2. The CDR3 covers 15 residues. V dropped 5 bases and J dropped 4; count of bases not matched to a gene: 7. Germline CDR1 is PRHDT and CDR2 is FYEKMQ (reference sequence). CDR3 residues: CASSPIAGTYNEQFF. In DNA, the CDR3 is TGTGCCAGCAGCCCAATAGCGGGAACATACAATGAGCAGTTCTTC.

This chain links TRBV19 with TRBJ2-3; weak D call: TRBD2 (5 bases). CDR1 is LNHDA and CDR2 is SQIVND in the germline V gene (reference sequence). The CDR3 loop spans 13 amino acids. Trimming removed 6 bases at V and 1 base at J, with 8 bases between. The CDR3 nucleotides read TGTGCCAGTAGATACGGGGGCACAGATACGCAGTATTTT. It is translated as CASRYGGTDTQYF.

The chain combines TRBV11-2 with TRBJ2-3, with D perhaps matching TRBD1 or TRBD2 (6 bases each). The V gene lost 6 bases and the J gene lost 7 bases, with 20 bases spanning the gap. Germline-derived CDR1 and CDR2 are SGHAT and FQNNGV. The CDR3 loop spans 15 amino acids. The CDR3 protein is CASSEGGQGTYTQYF. The CDR3 nucleotides read TGTGCCAGCAGTGAAGGGGGGCAGGGCACCTATACGCAGTATTTT.

This clone was observed a few times. The chain couples TRBV4-2 to TRBJ2-3, with a possible D match to TRBD2 (5 bases). Germline V gene lookup returns CDR1 LGHNA and CDR2 YNFKEQ. This CDR3 has 13 amino acids. Trimming took off 1 base at V and 11 bases at J, with 13 bases between the two ends. In nucleotides, the CDR3 is TGTGCCAGCAGCCAAGCTCTCAACCGGGAGCAGTATTTT. It translates to CASSQALNREQYF.

The chain has TRBV10-2 and TRBJ2-2, with D uncertain. This CDR3 spans 14 amino acids. Germline V gives CDR1 WSHSY, CDR2 SAAADI. V shed 3 bases and J shed 1 base, with 6 bases lying between them. This CDR3 reads CASSDTGNTGELFF. The CDR3 DNA is TGCGCCAGCAGTGATACGGGGAACACCGGGGAGCTGTTTTTT.

This chain connects TRBV29-1 to TRBJ1-1; a weak D match, TRBD1 (5 bases). V lost 5 bases, J lost 3 bases, and 13 bases lay in between. The germline V gene has CDR1 SQVTM and CDR2 ANQGSEA. This CDR3 is built from 13 residues. The CDR3: CSVRDSLDTEAFF. The DNA for the CDR3 is TGCAGCGTTAGAGACAGCCTGGACACTGAAGCTTTCTTT.

The J gene is TRBJ2-1, the V gene TRBV7-8; maybe TRBD1 (5 bases). V was clipped by 5 bases and J by 0 bases, with 14 bases between them. The CDR3 loop spans 16 amino acids. The germline V gene encodes CDR1 SGHVS and CDR2 FQNEAQ. CDR3 region: CASSPQVLGSYNEQFF. The CDR3 DNA is TGTGCCAGCAGCCCACAGGTCTTAGGCTCCTACAATGAGCAGTTCTTC. Looking up the rest from reference TRBV7-8 and TRBJ2-1 gives the full variable domain: GAGVSQSPRYKVAKRGQDVALRCDPISGHVSLFWYQQALGQGPEFLTYFQNEAQLDKSGLPSDRFFAERPEGSVSTLKIQRTQQEDSAVYLCASSPQVLGSYNEQFFGPGTRLTVL.

The chain carries TRBV7-6 and TRBJ2-5; 10 nucleotides agree with TRBD1. This CDR3 has 13 amino acids. Germline-derived CDR1 and CDR2 are SGHVS and FNYEAQ. With 8 bases clipped from V and 4 bases from J, the junction kept 4 bases outside the gene matches. CDR3 bases: TGTGCCAGCGCGGGACAGGGGATAGAGACCCAGTACTTC. Its translation is CASAGQGIETQYF.

The sample holds one count of this clone. The V and J genes are TRBV7-2 and TRBJ1-1; D is perhaps TRBD1 (5 bases). Germline V gene sequence: CDR1 SGHTA, CDR2 FQGNSA. The V gene lost 5 bases and the J gene lost 0 bases, with 16 bases spanning the gap. This CDR3 has 16 residues. In nucleotides, the CDR3 is TGTGCCAGCAGCCAAGTTGGTCGGGGGTTGAACACTGAAGCTTTCTTT. This codes for CASSQVGRGLNTEAFF.

The chain combines TRBV28 with TRBJ2-7; 10 bases align to TRBD1. Germline V gene data show CDR1 as MDHEN and CDR2 as SYDVKM. The trim removed 4 bases at V and 4 bases at J, leaving 10 bases unmatched. This CDR3 is 16 amino acids long. DNA of the CDR3: TGTGCCAGCAGTTCCCTGGGACAGGGGAGAATGTACGAGCAGTACTTC. It translates to CASSSLGQGRMYEQYF.

The rearrangement joins TRBV18 to TRBJ2-1; D tentatively fits TRBD1 or TRBD2 (5 bases each). Per germline, CDR1 KGHSH and CDR2 LQKENI. The V end lost 0 bases, the J end lost 1 base, and 10 bases lay between the germline ends. This CDR3 has 16 residues. CDR3 sequence: CASSPPNGASYNEQFF. The CDR3 DNA reads as TGTGCCAGCTCACCACCGAACGGGGCGTCCTACAATGAGCAGTTCTTC.

This chain joins TRBV29-1 and TRBJ2-5, with 11 bases lining up with TRBD1. The V gene's germline CDR1 is SQVTM and CDR2 ANQGSEA. The V segment lost 4 bases and the J segment 5 bases; nucleotides outside the gene matches: 6. The CDR3 totals 14 residues. The chain's CDR3 is CSVAGTGGGETQYF. Written as DNA, the CDR3 is TGCAGCGTTGCAGGGACAGGGGGAGGCGAGACCCAGTACTTC.

Here the CDR3 DNA reads TGTGCCAGCAGCTTAGATGGGACAGGGACAACTAATGAAAAACTGTTTTTT. This translates into CASSLDGTGTTNEKLFF. The chain links TRBV11-2 to TRBJ1-4; 9 nucleotides match TRBD1. The V and J ends lost 0 bases and 0 bases, in that order; junction bases with no gene match: 2. The CDR3 runs 17 residues. Germline lookup yields CDR1 SGHAT and CDR2 FQNNGV.